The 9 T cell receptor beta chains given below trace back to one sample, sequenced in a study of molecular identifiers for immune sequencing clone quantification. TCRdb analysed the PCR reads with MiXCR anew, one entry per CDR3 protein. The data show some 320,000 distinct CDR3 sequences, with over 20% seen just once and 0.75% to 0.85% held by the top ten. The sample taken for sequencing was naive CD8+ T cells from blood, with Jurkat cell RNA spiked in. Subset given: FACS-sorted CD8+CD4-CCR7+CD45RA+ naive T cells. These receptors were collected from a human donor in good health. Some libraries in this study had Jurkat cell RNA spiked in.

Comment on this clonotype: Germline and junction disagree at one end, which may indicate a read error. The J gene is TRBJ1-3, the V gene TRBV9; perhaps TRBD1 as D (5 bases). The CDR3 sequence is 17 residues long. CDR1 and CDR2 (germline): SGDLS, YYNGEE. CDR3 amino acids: CASSVGGGFNSGNTVYF. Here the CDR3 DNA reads TGTGCCAGCAGCGTAGGCGGGGGGTTCAACTCTGGAAACACCGTATATTTT.

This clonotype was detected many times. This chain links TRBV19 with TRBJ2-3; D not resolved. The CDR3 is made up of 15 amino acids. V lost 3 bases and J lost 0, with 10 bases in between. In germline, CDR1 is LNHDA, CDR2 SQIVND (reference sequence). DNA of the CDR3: TGTGCCAGTAGTATTTGGGTCAGGAGCACAGATACGCAGTATTTT. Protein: CASSIWVRSTDTQYF.

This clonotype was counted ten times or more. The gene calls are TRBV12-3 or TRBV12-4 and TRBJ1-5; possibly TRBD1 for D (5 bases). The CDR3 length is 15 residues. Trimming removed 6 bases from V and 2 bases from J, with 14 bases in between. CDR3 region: CASRDGGVGNQPQHF. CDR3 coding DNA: TGTGCCAGCAGGGATGGGGGGGTTGGCAATCAGCCCCAGCATTTT.

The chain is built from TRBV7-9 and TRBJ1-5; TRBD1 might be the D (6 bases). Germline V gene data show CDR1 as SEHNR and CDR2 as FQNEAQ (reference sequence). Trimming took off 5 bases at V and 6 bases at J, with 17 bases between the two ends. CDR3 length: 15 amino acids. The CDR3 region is CASSPITGFSQPQHF. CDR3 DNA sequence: TGTGCCAGCAGCCCAATAACAGGGTTTAGTCAGCCCCAGCATTTT.

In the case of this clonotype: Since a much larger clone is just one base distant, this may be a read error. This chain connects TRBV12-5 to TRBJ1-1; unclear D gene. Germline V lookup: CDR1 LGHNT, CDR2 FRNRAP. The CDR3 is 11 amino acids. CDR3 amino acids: CASAFGAEALF. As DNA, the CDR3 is TGTGCTAGCGCTTTTGGCGCTGAAGCTCTCTTT.

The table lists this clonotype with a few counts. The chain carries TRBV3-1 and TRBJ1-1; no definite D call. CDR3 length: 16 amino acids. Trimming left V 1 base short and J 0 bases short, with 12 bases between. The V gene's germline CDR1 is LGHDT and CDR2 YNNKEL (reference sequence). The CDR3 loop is CASSQVPMGMNTEAFF. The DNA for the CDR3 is TGTGCCAGCAGCCAAGTCCCAATGGGCATGAACACTGAAGCTTTCTTT.

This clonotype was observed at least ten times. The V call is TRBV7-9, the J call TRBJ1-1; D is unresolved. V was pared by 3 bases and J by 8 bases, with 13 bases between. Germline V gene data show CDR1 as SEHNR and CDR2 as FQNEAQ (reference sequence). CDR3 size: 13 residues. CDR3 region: CASSLTVGPEAFF. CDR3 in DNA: TGTGCCAGCAGCTTGACGGTCGGACCCGAAGCTTTCTTT.

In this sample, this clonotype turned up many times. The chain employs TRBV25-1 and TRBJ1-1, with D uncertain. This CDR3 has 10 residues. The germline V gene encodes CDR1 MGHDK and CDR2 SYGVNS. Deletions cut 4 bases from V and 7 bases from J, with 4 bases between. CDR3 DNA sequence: TGTGCCAGCAGTGGAGGTGAAGCTTTCTTT. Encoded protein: CASSGGEAFF.

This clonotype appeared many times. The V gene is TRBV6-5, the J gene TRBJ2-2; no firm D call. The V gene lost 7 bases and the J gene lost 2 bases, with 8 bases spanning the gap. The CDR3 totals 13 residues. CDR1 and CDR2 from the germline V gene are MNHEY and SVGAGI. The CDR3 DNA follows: TGTGCCAGCATCCAGGAAAACACCGGGGAGCTGTTTTTT. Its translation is CASIQENTGELFF.